This note documents a single T cell receptor beta chain sequence. Its antigen is not identified. These data belong to a study of cytomegalovirus exposure and HLA in healthy donors. Notes on the study in general: About 150 TCR beta chains were listed as cytomegalovirus-associated.

Repertoires were generated with immunoSEQ multiplex PCR, while TCRdb's copy carries only in-frame clones and drops some. This table holds 300,000 to 450,000 clones, 86% found once. V was cut by 1 base and J by 7 bases, with 14 bases left in between. The CDR3 has 15 amino acids. The germline CDR1 and CDR2 sequences are KGHSH and LQKENI. Sequencing was done on a sample of PBMCs. This rearrangement joins TRBV18 to TRBJ1-3; possibly TRBD1 for D (6 bases). The sequence was obtained from a woman between 18 and 29 years old in good health and CMV-seronegative. CDR3 bases: TGTGCCAGCTCACCACAAGCAGGGGCCCGGAACACCATATATTTT. Residues: CASSPQAGARNTIYF.